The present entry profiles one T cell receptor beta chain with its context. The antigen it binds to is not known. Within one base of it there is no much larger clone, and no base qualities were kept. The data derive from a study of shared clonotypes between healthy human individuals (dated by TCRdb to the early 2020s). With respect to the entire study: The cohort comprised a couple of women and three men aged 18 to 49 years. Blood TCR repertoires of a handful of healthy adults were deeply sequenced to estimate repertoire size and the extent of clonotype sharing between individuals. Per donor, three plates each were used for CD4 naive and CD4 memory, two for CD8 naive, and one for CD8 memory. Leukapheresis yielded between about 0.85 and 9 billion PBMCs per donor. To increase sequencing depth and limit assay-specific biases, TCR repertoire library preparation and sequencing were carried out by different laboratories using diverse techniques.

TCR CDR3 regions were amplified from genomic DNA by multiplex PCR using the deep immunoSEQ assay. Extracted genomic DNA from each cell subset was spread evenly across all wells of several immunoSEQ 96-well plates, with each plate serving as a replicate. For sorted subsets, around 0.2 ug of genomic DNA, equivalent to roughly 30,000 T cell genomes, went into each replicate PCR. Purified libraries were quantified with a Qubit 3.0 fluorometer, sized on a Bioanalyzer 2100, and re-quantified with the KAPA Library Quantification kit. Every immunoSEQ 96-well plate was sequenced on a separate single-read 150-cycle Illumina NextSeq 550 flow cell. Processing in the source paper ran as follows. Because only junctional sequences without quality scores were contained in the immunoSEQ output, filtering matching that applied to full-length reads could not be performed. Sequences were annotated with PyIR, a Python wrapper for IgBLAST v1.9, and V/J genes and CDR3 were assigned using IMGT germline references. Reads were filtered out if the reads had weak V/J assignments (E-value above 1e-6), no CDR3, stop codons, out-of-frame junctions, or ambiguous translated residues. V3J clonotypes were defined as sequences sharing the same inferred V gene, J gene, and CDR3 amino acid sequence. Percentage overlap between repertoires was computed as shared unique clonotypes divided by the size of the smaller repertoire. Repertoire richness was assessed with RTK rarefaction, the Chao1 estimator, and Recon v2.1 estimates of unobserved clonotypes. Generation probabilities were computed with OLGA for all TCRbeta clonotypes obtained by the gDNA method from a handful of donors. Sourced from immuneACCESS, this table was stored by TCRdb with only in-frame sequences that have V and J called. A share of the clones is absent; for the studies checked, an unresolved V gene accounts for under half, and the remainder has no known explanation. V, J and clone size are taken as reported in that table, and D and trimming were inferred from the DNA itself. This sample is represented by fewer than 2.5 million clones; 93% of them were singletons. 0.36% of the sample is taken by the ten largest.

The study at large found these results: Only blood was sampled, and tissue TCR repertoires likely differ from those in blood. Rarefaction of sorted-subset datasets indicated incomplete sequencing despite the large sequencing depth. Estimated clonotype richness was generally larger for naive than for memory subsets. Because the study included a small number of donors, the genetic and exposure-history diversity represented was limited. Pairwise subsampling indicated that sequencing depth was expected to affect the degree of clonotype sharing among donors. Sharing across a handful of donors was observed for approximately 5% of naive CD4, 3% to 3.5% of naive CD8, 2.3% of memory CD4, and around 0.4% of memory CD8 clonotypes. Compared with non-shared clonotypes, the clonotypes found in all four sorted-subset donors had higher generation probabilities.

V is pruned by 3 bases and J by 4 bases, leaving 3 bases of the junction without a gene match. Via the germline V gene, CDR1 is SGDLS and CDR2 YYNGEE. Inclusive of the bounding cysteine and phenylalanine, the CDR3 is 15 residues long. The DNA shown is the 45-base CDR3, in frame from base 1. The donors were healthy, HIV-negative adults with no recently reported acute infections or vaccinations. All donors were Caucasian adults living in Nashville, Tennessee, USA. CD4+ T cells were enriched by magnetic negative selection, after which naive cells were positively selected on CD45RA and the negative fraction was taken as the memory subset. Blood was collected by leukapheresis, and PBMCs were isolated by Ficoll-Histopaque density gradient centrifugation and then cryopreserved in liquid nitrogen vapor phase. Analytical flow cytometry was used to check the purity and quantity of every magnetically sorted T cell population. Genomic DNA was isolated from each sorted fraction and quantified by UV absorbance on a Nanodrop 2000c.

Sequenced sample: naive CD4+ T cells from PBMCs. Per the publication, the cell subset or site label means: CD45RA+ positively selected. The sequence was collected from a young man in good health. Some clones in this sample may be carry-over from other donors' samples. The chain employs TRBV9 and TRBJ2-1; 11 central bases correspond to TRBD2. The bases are TGTGCCAGCAGCGCCCGACTAGCGGGATACAATGAGCAGTTCTTC. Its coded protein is CASSARLAGYNEQFF. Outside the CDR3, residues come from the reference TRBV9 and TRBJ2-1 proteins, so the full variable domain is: DSGVTQTPKHLITATGQRVTLRCSPRSGDLSVYWYQQSLDQGLQFLIQYYNGEERAKGNILERFSAQQFPDLHSELNLSSLELGDSALYFCASSARLAGYNEQFFGPGTRLTVL.